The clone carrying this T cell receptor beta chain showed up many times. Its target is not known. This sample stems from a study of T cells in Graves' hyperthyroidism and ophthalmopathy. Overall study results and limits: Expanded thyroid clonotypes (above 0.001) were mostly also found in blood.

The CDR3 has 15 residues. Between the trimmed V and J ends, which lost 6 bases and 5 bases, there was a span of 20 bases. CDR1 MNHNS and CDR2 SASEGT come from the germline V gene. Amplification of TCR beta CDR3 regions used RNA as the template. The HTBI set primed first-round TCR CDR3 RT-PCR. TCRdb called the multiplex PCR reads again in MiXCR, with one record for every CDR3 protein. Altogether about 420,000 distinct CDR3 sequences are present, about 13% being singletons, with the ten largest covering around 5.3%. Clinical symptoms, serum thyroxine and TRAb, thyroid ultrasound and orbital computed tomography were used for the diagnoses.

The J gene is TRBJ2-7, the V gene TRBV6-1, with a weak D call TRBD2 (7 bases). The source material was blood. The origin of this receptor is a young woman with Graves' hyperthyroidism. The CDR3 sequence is CASSESAGEGDEQYF. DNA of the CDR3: TGTGCCAGCAGCGAATCGGCAGGGGAGGGCGACGAGCAGTACTTC.